This section outlines one T cell receptor (beta chain) sequence together with its context. Its specificity is unknown. The data belong to a study of CD8 T cells in ankylosing spondylitis. Study observations and caveats: Seven to nine highly homologous variants made up a TCR beta motif, and this motif appeared characteristic of ankylosing spondylitis blood. CD8+ by phenotype, disease-linked clones were relatively rare in peripheral blood.

The CDR3 is made up of 16 amino acids. In germline, CDR1 is MNHEY, CDR2 SVGAGI. Trimming stripped 0 bases from V and 3 bases from J, with 13 bases between. Quantitative 5'-RACE with molecular barcodes was used to make the TCR beta libraries. TCRdb ran MiXCR on the 5' RACE reads and lists one entry per CDR3 protein. The sample lists around 770,000 distinct CDR3 sequences; roughly 12% were seen once. The V call is TRBV6-5, the J call TRBJ2-3; TRBD1 might be the D (5 bases). The sample consisted of blood, either unsorted or a sorted T cell fraction (not recorded which). The source of this sequence is a male donor with ankylosing spondylitis. CDR3 DNA sequence: TGTGCCAGCAGTTACTCCGGCAGGGTTTGGACAGATACGCAGTATTTT. It is translated as CASSYSGRVWTDTQYF.